The 14 T cell receptor beta chains listed next were all sequenced from one sample in a study of Graves' ophthalmopathy and Graves' hyperthyroidism. Using RNA transcripts, the TCR beta CDR3 regions were amplified. The authors performed first-round RT-PCR with HTBI primers and then a second-round multiplex PCR. TCRdb passed the multiplex PCR reads through MiXCR, listing each CDR3 protein once. The sample yields around 340,000 distinct CDR3 sequences, about 17% seen once. The sample taken for sequencing was peripheral blood. The receptor source for this set is an adult man with Graves' ophthalmopathy.

This clonotype was seen repeatedly, ten times or more. This chain connects TRBV5-1 to TRBJ2-5; 10 bases are shared with TRBD2. The germline CDR1 and CDR2 sequences are SGHRS and YFSETQ. V gave up 3 bases and J gave up 5 bases; unmatched junction bases: 7. The length of the CDR3 is 15 residues. CDR3 sequence: CASSSLAGGGETQYF. The CDR3 nucleotides are TGCGCCAGCAGCTCCTTAGCGGGGGGAGGCGAGACCCAGTACTTC.

The chain combines TRBV5-1 with TRBJ2-7, with 8 bases identical to TRBD2. V lost 0 bases, J lost 3 bases, and 8 bases stayed unmatched. This CDR3 has 16 residues. In germline, CDR1 is SGHRS, CDR2 YFSETQ. CDR3 in DNA: TGCGCCAGCAGCTTGGGGTACCAGCGGGAGAGCTACGAGCAGTACTTC. Protein: CASSLGYQRESYEQYF.

Only a few counts were recorded for this clonotype. At one end the junction does not follow the germline gene, possibly because of a read error. The chain combines TRBV2 with TRBJ1-1; D gene uncertain. The germline V gene encodes CDR1 SNHLY and CDR2 FYNNEI. This CDR3 has 13 residues. DNA for the CDR3: TGTGCCAGCAACCTGACGGTGAACACTGAAGCTTGCTTT. Translated: CASNLTVNTEACF.

Here the CDR3 reads CASSLERQGRDTEAFF. For the CDR3, the DNA is TGTGCCAGCAGTTTAGAGAGACAGGGGCGCGACACTGAAGCTTTCTTT. The chain links TRBV12-3 or TRBV12-4 to TRBJ1-1; 8 nucleotides agree with TRBD1. The V and J ends lost 1 base and 3 bases, in that order; junction bases with no gene match: 7. This CDR3 is 16 amino acids long.

V is TRBV7-2 and J is TRBJ1-1; D remains ambiguous. This CDR3 has 13 residues. V lost 2 bases and J 3 bases, leaving 7 bases between the germline ends. The germline V gene encodes CDR1 SGHTA and CDR2 FQGNSA. This CDR3 is CASSLRRDTEAFF. Here the CDR3 DNA reads TGTGCCAGCAGCTTACGTAGGGACACTGAAGCTTTCTTT.

This clonotype was counted at least ten times. The rearrangement links TRBV5-1 to TRBJ1-1; a possible D gene is TRBD1 (5 bases). Germline V gene lookup returns CDR1 SGHRS and CDR2 YFSETQ. The CDR3 extends over 12 amino acids. Trimming pared 2 bases from V and 8 bases from J, leaving 10 bases between. CDR3 residues: CASSLPGGEAFF. In nucleotides, the CDR3 is TGCGCCAGCAGCTTACCTGGGGGGGAAGCTTTCTTT.

The table lists this clonotype with many counts. The chain joins TRBV30 to TRBJ2-7; 8 bases map to TRBD1. The CDR3 sequence is 14 residues long. The V segment lost 2 bases and the J segment 3 bases; nucleotides outside the gene matches: 6. The germline V gene encodes CDR1 GTSNPN and CDR2 SVGIG (reference sequence). Written as DNA, the CDR3 is TGTGCCTGGAGTTTTGCAGGGGGCCTCTACGAGCAGTACTTC. Its protein is CAWSFAGGLYEQYF.

This clonotype appeared many times. The chain couples TRBV20-1 to TRBJ2-7; no clear D. V was pared by 5 bases and J by 0 bases, with 14 bases between. The CDR3 is 14 amino acids. Germline CDR1 and CDR2: DFQATT and SNEGSKA (reference sequence). The CDR3 DNA reads TGCAGTGCTCCCGGGCCCGCAAGCTCCTACGAGCAGTACTTC. Translating it yields CSAPGPASSYEQYF.

This clonotype occurred many times. This sequence joins TRBV7-3 and TRBJ1-1; possibly TRBD1 for D (5 bases). Germline loops: CDR1 SGHTA, CDR2 FQGTGA. CDR3 length equals 14 residues. V dropped 2 bases and J dropped 1 base, with 8 bases sitting between them. For the CDR3, the DNA is TGTGCCAGCAGCTTACAGGGATCGAACACTGAAGCTTTCTTT. It specifies CASSLQGSNTEAFF.

This clonotype came up a few times. The CDR3, as DNA: TGTGCCAGCAGCCCGTGGCTATTGGGGAACACTGAAGCTTTCTTT. It is translated as CASSPWLLGNTEAFF. The rearrangement uses TRBV3-1 and TRBJ1-1; D call uncertain. The CDR3 is 15 residues long. The V and J ends lost 4 bases and 1 base respectively, with 13 bases between them. Germline V gene data show CDR1 as LGHDT and CDR2 as YNNKEL (reference sequence).

The J gene is TRBJ1-2, the V gene TRBV30; D unresolved. Trimming took 6 bases from V and 4 from J, leaving 12 bases between them. Germline V CDR1 and CDR2: GTSNPN, SVGIG (reference sequence). The CDR3 has 12 amino acids. The CDR3 nucleotides are TGTGCCTGCCACAGCCTACCCTATGGCTACACCTTC. It translates to CACHSLPYGYTF. Full variable domain (remainder filled in from reference TRBV30 and TRBJ1-2): SQTIHQWPATLVQPVGSPLSLECTVEGTSNPNLYWYRQAAGRGLQLLFYSVGIGQISSEVPQNLSASRPQDRQFILSSKKLLLSDSGFYLCACHSLPYGYTFGSGTRLTVV.

The chain employs TRBV30 and TRBJ1-1; TRBD1 matches 7 bases. The CDR3 is 14 residues long. Per germline, CDR1 GTSNPN and CDR2 SVGIG (reference sequence). V dropped 5 bases and J dropped 4; count of bases not matched to a gene: 10. The CDR3 DNA reads as TGTGCCTGGGGCCGACAGGGCACGGGCACTGAAGCTTTCTTT. It translates to CAWGRQGTGTEAFF.

This clonotype has at least ten counts. The chain couples TRBV11-2 to TRBJ2-4; D is perhaps TRBD1 (5 bases). Looked up from germline, CDR1 is SGHAT and CDR2 is FQNNGV. The length of the CDR3 is 14 residues. Trimming took 2 bases from V and 7 from J, leaving 12 bases between them. The CDR3 DNA sequence: TGTGCCAGCAGCTTATCATCCAGGGCCAACATTCAGTACTTC. Its protein product is CASSLSSRANIQYF.

This clonotype was counted ten times or more. The chain recombines TRBV28 with TRBJ2-2, with 12 bases lining up with TRBD1. The germline V gene encodes CDR1 MDHEN and CDR2 SYDVKM. The V gene end was trimmed by 10 bases and the J gene end by 4 bases; junction bases not matched to a gene: 7. This CDR3 spans 15 amino acids. In DNA form, the CDR3 reads TGTGCCACCGTGGGGACAGGGGGCATCACCGGGGAGCTGTTTTTT. It yields the protein CATVGTGGITGELFF.